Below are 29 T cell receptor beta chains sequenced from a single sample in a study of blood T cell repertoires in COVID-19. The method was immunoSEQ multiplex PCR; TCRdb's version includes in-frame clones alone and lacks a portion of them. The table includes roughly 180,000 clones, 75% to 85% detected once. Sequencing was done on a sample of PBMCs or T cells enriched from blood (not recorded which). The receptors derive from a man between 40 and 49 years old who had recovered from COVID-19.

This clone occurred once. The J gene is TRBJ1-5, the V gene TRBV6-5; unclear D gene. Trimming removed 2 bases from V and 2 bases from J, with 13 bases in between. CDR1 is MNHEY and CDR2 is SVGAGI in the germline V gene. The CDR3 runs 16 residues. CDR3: CASSYGPSGGNQPQHF. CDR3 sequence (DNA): TGTGCCAGCAGTTACGGGCCTTCAGGCGGCAATCAGCCCCAGCATTTT.

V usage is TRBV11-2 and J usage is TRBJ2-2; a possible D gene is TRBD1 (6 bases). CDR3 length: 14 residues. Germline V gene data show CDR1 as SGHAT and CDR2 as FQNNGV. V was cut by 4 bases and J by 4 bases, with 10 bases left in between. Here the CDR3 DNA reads TGTGCCAGCAGCTACAGGGTAGGCACCGGGGAGCTGTTTTTT. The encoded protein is CASSYRVGTGELFF.

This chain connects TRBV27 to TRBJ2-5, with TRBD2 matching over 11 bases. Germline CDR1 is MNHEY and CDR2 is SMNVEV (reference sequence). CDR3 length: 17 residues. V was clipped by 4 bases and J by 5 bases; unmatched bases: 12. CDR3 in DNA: TGTGCCAGCAGTTCCGGGGGTAGCGGGAGGGCCCGGGAGACCCAGTACTTC. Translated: CASSSGGSGRARETQYF.

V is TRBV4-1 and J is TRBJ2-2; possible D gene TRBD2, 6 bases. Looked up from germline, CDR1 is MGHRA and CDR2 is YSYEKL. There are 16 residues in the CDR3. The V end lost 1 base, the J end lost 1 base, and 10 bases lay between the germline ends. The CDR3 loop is CASSQGPGGNTGELFF. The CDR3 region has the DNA TGCGCCAGCAGCCAAGGGCCCGGGGGGAACACCGGGGAGCTGTTTTTT.

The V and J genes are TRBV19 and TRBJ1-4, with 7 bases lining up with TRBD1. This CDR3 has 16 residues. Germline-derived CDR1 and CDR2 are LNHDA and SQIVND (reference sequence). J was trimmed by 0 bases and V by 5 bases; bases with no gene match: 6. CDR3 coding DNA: TGTGCCAGTAGTCTCGGGACAGTTGCAACTAATGAAAAACTGTTTTTT. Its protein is CASSLGTVATNEKLFF.

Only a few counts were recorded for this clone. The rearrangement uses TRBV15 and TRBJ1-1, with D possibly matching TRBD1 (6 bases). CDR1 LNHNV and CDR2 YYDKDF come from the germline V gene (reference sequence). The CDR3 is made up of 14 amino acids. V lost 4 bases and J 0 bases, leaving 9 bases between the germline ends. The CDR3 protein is CATSKSGVNTEAFF. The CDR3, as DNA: TGTGCCACCAGCAAGTCAGGGGTGAACACTGAAGCTTTCTTT.

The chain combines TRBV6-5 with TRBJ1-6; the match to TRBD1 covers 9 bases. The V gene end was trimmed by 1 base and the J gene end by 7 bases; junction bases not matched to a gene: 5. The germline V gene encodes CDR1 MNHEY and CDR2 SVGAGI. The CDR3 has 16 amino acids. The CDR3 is CASSYLDRGPNSPLHF. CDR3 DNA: TGTGCCAGCAGTTACTTGGACAGGGGACCGAATTCACCCCTCCACTTT.

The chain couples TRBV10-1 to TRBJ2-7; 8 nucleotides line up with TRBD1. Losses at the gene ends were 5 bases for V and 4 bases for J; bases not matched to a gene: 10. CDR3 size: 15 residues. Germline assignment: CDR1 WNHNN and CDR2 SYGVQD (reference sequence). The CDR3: CASSPATGEAYEQYF. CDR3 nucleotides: TGCGCCAGCAGTCCCGCGACAGGGGAGGCGTACGAGCAGTACTTC.

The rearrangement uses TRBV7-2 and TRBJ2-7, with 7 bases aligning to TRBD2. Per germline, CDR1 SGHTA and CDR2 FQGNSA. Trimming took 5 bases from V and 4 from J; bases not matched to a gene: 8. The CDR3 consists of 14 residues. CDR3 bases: TGTGCCAGCAGCAATCGTGGGGGGGATTACGAGCAGTACTTC. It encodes CASSNRGGDYEQYF. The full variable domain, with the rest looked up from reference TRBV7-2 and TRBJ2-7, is GAGVSQSPSNKVTEKGKDVELRCDPISGHTALYWYRQSLGQGLEFLIYFQGNSAPDKSGLPSDRFSAERTGGSVSTLTIQRTQQEDSAVYLCASSNRGGDYEQYFGPGTRLTVT.

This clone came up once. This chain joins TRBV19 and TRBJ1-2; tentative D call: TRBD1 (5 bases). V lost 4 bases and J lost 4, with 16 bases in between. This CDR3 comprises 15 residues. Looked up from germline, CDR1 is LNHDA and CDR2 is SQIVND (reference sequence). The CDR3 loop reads CASSTGTRRAYGYTF. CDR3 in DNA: TGTGCCAGTAGTACCGGGACGCGGAGGGCCTATGGCTACACCTTC.

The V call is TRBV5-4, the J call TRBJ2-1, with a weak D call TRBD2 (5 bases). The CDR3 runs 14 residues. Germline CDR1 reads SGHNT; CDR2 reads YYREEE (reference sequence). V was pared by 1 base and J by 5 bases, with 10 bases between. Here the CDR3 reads CASSLPLGNNEQFF. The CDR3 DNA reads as TGTGCCAGCAGCTTGCCACTAGGAAACAATGAGCAGTTCTTC.

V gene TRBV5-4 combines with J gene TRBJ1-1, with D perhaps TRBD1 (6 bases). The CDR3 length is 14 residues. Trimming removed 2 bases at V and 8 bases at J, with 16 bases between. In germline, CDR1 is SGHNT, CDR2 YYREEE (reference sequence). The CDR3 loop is CASSLPSRGGEAFF. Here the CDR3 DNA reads TGTGCCAGCAGCTTACCATCCAGGGGAGGGGAAGCTTTCTTT.

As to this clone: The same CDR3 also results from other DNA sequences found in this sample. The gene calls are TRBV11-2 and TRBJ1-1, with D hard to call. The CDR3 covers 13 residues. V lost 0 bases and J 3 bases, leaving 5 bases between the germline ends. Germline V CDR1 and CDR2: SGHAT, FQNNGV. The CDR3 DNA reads TGTGCCAGCAGCTTAGAGGCAGACACTGAAGCTTTCTTT. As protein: CASSLEADTEAFF.

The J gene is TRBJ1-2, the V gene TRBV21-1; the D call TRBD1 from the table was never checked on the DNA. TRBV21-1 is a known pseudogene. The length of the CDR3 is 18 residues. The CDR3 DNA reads TGTGCCAGCAGCAACTCAGGAGGGACAGGTGTGGGAGTGGGTGGCTACACCTTC. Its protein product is CASSNSGGTGVGVGGYTF.

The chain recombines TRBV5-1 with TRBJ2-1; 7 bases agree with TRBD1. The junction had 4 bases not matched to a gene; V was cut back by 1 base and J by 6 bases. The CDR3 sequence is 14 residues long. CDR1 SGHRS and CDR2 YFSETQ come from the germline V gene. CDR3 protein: CASSLSTGRNEQFF. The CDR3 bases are TGCGCCAGCAGCTTGTCGACAGGGCGCAATGAGCAGTTCTTC.

CDR3: CASSDVGQEFYGWYEQYV. DNA for the CDR3: TGTGCCAGCAGTGACGTGGGGCAGGAATTCTATGGTTGGTACGAGCAGTACGTC. The chain recombines TRBV6-4 with TRBJ2-7; possible D gene TRBD1, 5 bases. V was shortened by 2 bases and J by 4 bases, with 24 bases between the two germline ends. Germline-derived CDR1 and CDR2 are MRHNA and SNTAGT. CDR3 length: 18 residues.

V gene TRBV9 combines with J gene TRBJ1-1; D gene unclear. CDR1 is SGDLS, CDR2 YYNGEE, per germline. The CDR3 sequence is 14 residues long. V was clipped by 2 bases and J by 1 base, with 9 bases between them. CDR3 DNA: TGTGCCAGCAGCGTTGTACTTAAGAACACTGAAGCTTTCTTT. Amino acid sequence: CASSVVLKNTEAFF. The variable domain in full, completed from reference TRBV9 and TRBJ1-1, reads DSGVTQTPKHLITATGQRVTLRCSPRSGDLSVYWYQQSLDQGLQFLIQYYNGEERAKGNILERFSAQQFPDLHSELNLSSLELGDSALYFCASSVVLKNTEAFFGQGTRLTVV.

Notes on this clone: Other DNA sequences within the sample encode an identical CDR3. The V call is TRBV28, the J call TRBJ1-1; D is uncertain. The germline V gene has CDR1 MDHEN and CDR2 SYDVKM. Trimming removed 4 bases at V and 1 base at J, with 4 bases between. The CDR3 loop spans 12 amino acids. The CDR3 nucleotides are TGTGCCAGCAGTTCAGGGAACACTGAAGCTTTCTTT. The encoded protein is CASSSGNTEAFF.

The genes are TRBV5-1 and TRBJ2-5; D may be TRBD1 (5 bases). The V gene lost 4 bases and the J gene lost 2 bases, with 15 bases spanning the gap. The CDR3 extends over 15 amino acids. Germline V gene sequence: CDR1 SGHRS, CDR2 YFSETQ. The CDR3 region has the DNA TGCGCCAGCAGCCTCAACCTAGGGGTACAAGAGACCCAGTACTTC. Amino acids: CASSLNLGVQETQYF. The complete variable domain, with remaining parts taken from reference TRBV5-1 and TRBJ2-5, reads KAGVTQTPRYLIKTRGQQVTLSCSPISGHRSVSWYQQTPGQGLQFLFEYFSETQRNKGNFPGRFSGRQFSNSRSEMNVSTLELGDSALYLCASSLNLGVQETQYFGPGTRLLVL.

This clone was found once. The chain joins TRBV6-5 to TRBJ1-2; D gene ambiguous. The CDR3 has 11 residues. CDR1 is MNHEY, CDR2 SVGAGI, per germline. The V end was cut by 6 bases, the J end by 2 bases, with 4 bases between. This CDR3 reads CASSGNYGYTF. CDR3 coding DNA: TGTGCCAGCAGCGGGAACTATGGCTACACCTTC.

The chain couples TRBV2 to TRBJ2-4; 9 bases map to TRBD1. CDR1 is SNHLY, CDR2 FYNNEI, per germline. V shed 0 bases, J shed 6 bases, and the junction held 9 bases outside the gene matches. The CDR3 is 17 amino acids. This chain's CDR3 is CASSEAYRGPGGNIQYF. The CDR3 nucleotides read TGTGCCAGCAGTGAAGCCTACAGGGGGCCCGGGGGAAACATTCAGTACTTC.

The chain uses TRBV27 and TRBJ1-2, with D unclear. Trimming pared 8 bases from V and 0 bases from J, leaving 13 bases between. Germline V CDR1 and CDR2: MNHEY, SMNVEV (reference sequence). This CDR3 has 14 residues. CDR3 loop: CASRLLSSNYGYTF. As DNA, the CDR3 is TGTGCCAGCCGACTACTCTCTTCTAACTATGGCTACACCTTC.

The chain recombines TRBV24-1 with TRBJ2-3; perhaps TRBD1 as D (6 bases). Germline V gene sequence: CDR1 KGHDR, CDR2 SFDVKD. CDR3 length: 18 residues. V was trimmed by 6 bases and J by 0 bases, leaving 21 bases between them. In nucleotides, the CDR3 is TGTGCCACCAGTAAGGACAGCGGTGGACCAACTAGCACAGATACGCAGTATTTT. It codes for CATSKDSGGPTSTDTQYF.

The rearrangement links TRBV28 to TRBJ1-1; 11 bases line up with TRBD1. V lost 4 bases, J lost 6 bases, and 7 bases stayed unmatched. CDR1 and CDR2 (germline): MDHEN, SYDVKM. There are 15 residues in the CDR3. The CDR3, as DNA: TGTGCCAGCAGTTCGTCAGGACAGGGGGCCCCTGAAGCTTTCTTT. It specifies CASSSSGQGAPEAFF.

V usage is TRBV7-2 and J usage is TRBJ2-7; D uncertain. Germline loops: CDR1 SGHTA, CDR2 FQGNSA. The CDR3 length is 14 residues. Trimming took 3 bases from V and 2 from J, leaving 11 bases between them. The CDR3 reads CASSFAEEAYEQYV. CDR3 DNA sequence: TGTGCCAGCAGCTTCGCTGAGGAAGCCTACGAGCAGTACGTC.

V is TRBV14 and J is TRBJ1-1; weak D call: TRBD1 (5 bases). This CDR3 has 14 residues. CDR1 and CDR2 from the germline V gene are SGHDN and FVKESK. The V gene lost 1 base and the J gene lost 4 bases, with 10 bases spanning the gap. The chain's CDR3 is CASSQVSGGTEAFF. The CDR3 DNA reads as TGTGCCAGCAGCCAAGTATCCGGGGGCACTGAAGCTTTCTTT. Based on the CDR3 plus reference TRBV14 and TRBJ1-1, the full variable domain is EAGVTQFPSHSVIEKGQTVTLRCDPISGHDNLYWYRRVMGKEIKFLLHFVKESKQDESGMPNNRFLAERTGGTYSTLKVQPAELEDSGVYFCASSQVSGGTEAFFGQGTRLTVV.

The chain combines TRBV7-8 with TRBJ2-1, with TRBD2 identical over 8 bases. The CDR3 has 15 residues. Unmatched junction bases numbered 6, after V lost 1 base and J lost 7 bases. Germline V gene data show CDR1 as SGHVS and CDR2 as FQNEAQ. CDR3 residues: CASSLEVAGRNEQFF. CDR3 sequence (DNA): TGTGCCAGCAGCTTAGAGGTAGCGGGAAGGAATGAGCAGTTCTTC.

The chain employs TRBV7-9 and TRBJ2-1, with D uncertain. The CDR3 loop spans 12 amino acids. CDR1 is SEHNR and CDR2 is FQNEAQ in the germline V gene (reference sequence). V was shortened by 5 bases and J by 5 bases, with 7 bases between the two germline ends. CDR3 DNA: TGTGCCAGCAGCGTTACAGACAATGAGCAGTTCTTC. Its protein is CASSVTDNEQFF. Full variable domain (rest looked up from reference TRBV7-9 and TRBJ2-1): DTGVSQNPRHKITKRGQNVTFRCDPISEHNRLYWYRQTLGQGPEFLTYFQNEAQLEKSRLLSDRFSAERPKGSFSTLEIQRTEQGDSAMYLCASSVTDNEQFFGPGTRLTVL.

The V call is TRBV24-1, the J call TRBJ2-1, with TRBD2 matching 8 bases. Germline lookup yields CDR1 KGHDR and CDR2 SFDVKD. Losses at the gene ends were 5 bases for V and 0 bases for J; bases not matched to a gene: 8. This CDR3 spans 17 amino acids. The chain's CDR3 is CATSAFIAGSSYNEQFF. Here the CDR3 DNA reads TGTGCCACCAGTGCTTTTATAGCGGGAAGCTCCTACAATGAGCAGTTCTTC.